This T cell receptor (beta chain) was recovered during a study of blood T cells in healthy people across ages. The study's findings and limits: Per million T cells, TCR beta diversity dropped roughly linearly as age increased.

Regarding this clonotype: Its antigen is not identified.

Deletions cut 5 bases from V and 4 bases from J, with 13 bases between. The length of the CDR3 is 14 residues. The V gene's germline CDR1 is SGHTA and CDR2 FQGTGA. With a J-beta primer mix and a sample-barcoded 5' primer, a second PCR ran about 7 to 12 cycles. Every cDNA molecule bore a tag from a template-switch adaptor containing 12 random nucleotides. CDR3-containing paired-end reads numbered at least 2.5 million in each sample. MiXCR was run by TCRdb on the 5' RACE reads, yielding one entry per CDR3 protein. The sample yields 790,000 or so distinct CDR3 sequences, 35% to 50% seen once. The clonotype was recovered from a man older than 75 in good health. V gene TRBV7-3 combines with J gene TRBJ2-3; tentatively, D is TRBD2 (6 bases). Sequenced: blood. The CDR3 protein is CASSPSAGSDTQYF. The CDR3 DNA follows: TGTGCCAGCAGCCCGTCAGCGGGTTCAGATACGCAGTATTTT.